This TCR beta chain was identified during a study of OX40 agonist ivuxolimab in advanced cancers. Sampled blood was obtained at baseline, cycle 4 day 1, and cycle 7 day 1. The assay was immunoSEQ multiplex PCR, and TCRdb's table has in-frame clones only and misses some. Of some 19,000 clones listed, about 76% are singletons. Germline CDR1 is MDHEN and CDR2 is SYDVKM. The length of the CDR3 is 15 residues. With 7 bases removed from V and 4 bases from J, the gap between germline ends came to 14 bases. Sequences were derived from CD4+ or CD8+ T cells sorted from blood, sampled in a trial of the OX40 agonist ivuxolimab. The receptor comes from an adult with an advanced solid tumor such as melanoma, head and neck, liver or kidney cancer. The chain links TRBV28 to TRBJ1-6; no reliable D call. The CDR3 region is CASIEGDRYNSPLHF. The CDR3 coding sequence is TGTGCCAGCATTGAGGGTGACCGGTATAATTCACCCCTCCACTTT.